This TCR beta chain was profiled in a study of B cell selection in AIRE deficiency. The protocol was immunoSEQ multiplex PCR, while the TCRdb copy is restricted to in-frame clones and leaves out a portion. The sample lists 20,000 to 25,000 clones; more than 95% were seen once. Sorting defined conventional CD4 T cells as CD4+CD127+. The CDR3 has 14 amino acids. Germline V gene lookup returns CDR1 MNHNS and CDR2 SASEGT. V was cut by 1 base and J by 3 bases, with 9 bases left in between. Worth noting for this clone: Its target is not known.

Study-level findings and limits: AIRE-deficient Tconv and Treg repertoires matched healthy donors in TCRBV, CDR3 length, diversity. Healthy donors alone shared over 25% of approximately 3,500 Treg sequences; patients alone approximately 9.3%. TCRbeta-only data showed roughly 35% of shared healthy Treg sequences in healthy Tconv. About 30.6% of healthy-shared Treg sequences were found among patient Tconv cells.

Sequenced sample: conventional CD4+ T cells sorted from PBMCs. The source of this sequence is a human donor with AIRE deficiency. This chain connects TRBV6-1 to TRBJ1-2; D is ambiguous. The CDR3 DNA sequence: TGTGCCAGCAGTGAAGGTGGCGGTTACTATGGCTACACCTTC. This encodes CASSEGGGYYGYTF.